The text below deals with one T cell receptor beta chain. There is no known antigen for this receptor. There are no base qualities to consult, and no much larger clone falls within one base. This entry belongs to a study of T-cell reconstitution after alpha-beta-depleted transplantation in children (dated by TCRdb to the mid-2010s). Background on the whole study: T-cell immune reconstitution after TCRalphabeta/CD19-depleted allogeneic hematopoietic cell transplantation in children was quantitatively tracked in the study by means of TCR repertoire profiling.

The treatment or condition tag for this specimen amounts to: allogeneic hematopoietic cell transplantation with graft depleted of TCRalphabeta T cells and CD19 B cells. Transplant recipients were children who received TCRalphabeta/CD19-depleted allogeneic hematopoietic cell grafts. From the cysteine through the phenylalanine, the CDR3 covers 14 amino acids. The only DNA kept is the CDR3, 42 bases in frame from the first base. CDR1 and CDR2 (DFQATT, SNEGSKA) derive from the germline V gene (reference sequence). Trimming takes 6 bases off V and 3 bases off J; junction bases not matched to a gene: 8. The paper as a whole reports these results and caveats: About two months after transplant, the apparently early recovery of alphabetaT-cell counts reportedly depended on just several hundred clones that had expanded rapidly and came from non-depleted graft cells. The high TCRbeta diversity at day 60 in some patients was ascribed to recipient T cells and intrathymic progenitors that had survived conditioning. Over the following months the frequencies of hyperexpanded clones went down, and after one year T-cell counts and TCRbeta diversity were mostly credited to newly produced T cells.

Preparation of the library involved PCR. The instrument given in TCRdb is Illumina HiSeq 2500. TCR library preparation used molecular barcoding, with unique molecular identifiers applied to normalize quantification of the TCRbeta repertoire. The public sequencing data were trimmed at Q25 with fastp and processed into clonotypes with MiXCR by TCRdb, which kept only in-frame beta chains. Identical CDR3 proteins give one entry, which carries the most common genes and DNA. For this sample the table gives 550,000 to 600,000 distinct CDR3 sequences, of which 23% were detected only once. Jointly, the top ten make up 12% to 15% of the sample.

The sequencing here drew on PBMCs, mostly from graft donor cells, taken 360 days after TCRalphabeta/CD19-depleted stem cell transplant. Recombination linked TRBV20-1 to TRBJ1-5, with 7 bases aligning to TRBD1. The TCR comes from a boy under two years old who had a stem cell transplant for acute myeloid leukemia, so the T cells may come from the graft donor. The CDR3 is CSAGTGQLNQPQHF. The DNA reads TGCAGTGCGGGTACGGGACAGCTCAATCAGCCCCAGCATTTT.